This T cell receptor (beta chain) was sequenced in a study of blood T cell repertoires in COVID-19. Whole-study context: The United States, Italy and Spain provided the acute and convalescent COVID-19 samples. T cells, B-cell-depleted T cells, or PBMCs supplied cDNA or gDNA.

Seattle researchers signed up patients amid active infection and tracked them longitudinally. Here immunoSEQ multiplex PCR was the method, and the copy in TCRdb shows in-frame clones only, minus some. The sample lists fewer than 450,000 clones; about 90% were seen once. Input material: peripheral blood. The clonotype originates from a woman aged 45-59 years with COVID-19, enrolled during active disease.

The CDR3: CASSSSSGSSYEQYF. CDR3 in DNA: TGTGCCAGCAGCTCAAGTAGCGGAAGCTCCTACGAGCAGTACTTC. The V and J genes are TRBV7-3 and TRBJ2-7, with a tentative D call TRBD2 (6 bases). This CDR3 spans 15 amino acids. CDR1 is SGHTA and CDR2 is FQGTGA in the germline V gene. V was cut by 4 bases and J by 0 bases, with 13 bases left in between.